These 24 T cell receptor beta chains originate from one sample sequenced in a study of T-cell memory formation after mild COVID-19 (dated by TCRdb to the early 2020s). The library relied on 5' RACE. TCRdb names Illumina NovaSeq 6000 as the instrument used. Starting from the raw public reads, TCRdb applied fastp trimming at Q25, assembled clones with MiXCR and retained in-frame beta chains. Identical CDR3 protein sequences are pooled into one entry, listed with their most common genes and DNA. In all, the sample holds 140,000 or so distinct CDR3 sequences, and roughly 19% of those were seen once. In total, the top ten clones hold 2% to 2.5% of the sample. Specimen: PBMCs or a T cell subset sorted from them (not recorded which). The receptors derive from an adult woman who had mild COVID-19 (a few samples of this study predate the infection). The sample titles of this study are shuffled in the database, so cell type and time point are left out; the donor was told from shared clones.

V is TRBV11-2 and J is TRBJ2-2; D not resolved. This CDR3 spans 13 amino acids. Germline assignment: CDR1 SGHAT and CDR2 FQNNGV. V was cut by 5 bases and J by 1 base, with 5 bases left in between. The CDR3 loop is CASSRLNTGELFF. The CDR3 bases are TGTGCCAGCAGCCGACTGAACACCGGGGAGCTGTTTTTT. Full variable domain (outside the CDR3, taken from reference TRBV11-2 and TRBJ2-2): EAGVAQSPRYKIIEKRQSVAFWCNPISGHATLYWYQQILGQGPKLLIQFQNNGVVDDSQLPKDRFSAERLKGVDSTLKIQPAKLEDSAVYLCASSRLNTGELFFGEGSRLTVL.

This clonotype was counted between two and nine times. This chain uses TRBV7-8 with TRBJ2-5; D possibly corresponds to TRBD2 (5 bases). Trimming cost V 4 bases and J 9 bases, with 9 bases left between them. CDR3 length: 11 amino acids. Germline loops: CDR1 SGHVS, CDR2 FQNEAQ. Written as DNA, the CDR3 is TGTGCCAGCAGCTACCCGGGATCCCAGTACTTC. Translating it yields CASSYPGSQYF.

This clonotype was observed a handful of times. The CDR3 here is CSVGDRYYGYTF. The CDR3 nucleotides read TGCAGCGTTGGTGACAGGTACTATGGCTACACCTTC. This chain links TRBV29-1 with TRBJ1-2; tentatively, D is TRBD1 (6 bases). Trimming left V 4 bases short and J 3 bases short, with 9 bases between. This CDR3 region has 12 residues. The germline V gene encodes CDR1 SQVTM and CDR2 ANQGSEA.

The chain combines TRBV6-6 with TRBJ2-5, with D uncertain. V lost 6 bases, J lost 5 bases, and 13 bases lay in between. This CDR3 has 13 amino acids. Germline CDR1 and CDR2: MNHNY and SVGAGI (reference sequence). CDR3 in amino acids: CASRGIGGETQYF. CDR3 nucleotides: TGTGCCAGCAGGGGGATCGGTGGGGAGACCCAGTACTTC.

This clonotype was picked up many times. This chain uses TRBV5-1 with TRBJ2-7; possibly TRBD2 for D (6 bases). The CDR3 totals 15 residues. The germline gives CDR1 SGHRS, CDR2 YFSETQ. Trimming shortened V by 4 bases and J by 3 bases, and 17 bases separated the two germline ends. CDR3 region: CASSATGTSYYEQYF. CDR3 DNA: TGCGCCAGCAGCGCGACCGGGACTTCTTACTACGAGCAGTACTTC.

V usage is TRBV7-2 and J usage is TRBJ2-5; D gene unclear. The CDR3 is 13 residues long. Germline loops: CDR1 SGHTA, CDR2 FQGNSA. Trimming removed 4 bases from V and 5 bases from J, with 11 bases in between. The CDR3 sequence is CASSWGSRETQYF. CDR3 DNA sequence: TGTGCCAGCAGCTGGGGTAGCCGCGAGACCCAGTACTTC.

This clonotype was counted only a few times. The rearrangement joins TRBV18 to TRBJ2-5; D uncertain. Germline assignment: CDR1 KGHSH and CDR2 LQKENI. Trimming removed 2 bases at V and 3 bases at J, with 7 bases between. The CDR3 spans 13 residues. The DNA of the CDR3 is TGTGCCAGCTCACCAGGCCGTAAAGAGACCCAGTACTTC. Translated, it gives CASSPGRKETQYF.

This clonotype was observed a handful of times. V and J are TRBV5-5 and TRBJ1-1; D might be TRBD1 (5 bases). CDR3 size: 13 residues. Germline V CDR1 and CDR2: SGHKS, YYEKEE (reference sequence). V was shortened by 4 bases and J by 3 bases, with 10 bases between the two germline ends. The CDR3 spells CASSPTGHTEAFF. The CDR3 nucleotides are TGTGCCAGCAGCCCGACGGGACACACTGAAGCTTTCTTT.

CDR3 coding DNA: TGTGCCAGCAGCTCGGACAGGGAAAAGTTCTTC. This translates into CASSSDREKFF. V and J are TRBV6-5 and TRBJ2-1, with TRBD1 matching over 8 bases. V lost 6 bases and J lost 14; bases outside the gene matches: 6. This CDR3 is built from 11 residues. Germline CDR1 and CDR2: MNHEY and SVGAGI.

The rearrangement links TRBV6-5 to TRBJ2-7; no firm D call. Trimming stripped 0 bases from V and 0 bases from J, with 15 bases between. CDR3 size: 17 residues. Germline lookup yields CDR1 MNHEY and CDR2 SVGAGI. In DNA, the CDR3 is TGTGCCAGCAGTTACTCGATGGGTACGGCGCACTCCTACGAGCAGTACTTC. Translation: CASSYSMGTAHSYEQYF.

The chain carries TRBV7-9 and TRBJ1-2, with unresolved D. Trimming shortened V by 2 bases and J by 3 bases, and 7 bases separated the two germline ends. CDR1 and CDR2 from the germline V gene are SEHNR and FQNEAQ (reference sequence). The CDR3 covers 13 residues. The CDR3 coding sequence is TGTGCCAGCAGCTTACAGTCCCACTATGGCTACACCTTC. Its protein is CASSLQSHYGYTF. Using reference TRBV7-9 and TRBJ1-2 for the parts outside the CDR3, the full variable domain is DTGVSQNPRHKITKRGQNVTFRCDPISEHNRLYWYRQTLGQGPEFLTYFQNEAQLEKSRLLSDRFSAERPKGSFSTLEIQRTEQGDSAMYLCASSLQSHYGYTFGSGTRLTVV.

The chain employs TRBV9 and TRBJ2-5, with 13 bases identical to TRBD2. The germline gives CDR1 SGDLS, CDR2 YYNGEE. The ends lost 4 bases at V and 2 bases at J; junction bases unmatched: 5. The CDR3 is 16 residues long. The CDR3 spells CASSPRTSGGQETQYF. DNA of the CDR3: TGTGCCAGCAGCCCTCGGACTAGCGGGGGTCAAGAGACCCAGTACTTC.

CDR3 in amino acids: CASSWTRSSDTQYF. The CDR3 DNA reads as TGTGCCAGCAGCTGGACCCGGTCGTCAGATACGCAGTATTTT. The genes are TRBV11-3 and TRBJ2-3; D is uncertain. Germline assignment: CDR1 SGHNT and CDR2 YENEEA. V was pared by 4 bases and J by 4 bases, with 12 bases between. This CDR3 contains 14 residues.

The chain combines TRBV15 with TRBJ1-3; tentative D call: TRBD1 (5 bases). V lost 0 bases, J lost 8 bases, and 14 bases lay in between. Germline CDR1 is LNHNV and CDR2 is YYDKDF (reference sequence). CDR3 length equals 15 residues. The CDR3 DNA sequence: TGTGCCACCAGCAGAGATCAGGGCGGCGGGGACACCATATATTTT. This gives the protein CATSRDQGGGDTIYF.

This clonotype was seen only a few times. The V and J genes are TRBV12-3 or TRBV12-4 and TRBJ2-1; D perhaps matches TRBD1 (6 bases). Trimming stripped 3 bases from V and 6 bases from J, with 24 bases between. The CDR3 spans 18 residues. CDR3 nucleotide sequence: TGTGCCAGCAGTTTCTACGGCGCCGGACAGCCAGCCTCCAATGAGCAGTTCTTC. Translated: CASSFYGAGQPASNEQFF.

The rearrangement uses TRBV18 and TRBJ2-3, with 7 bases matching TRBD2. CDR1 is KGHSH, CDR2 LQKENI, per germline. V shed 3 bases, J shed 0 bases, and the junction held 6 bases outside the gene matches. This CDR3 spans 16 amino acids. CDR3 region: CASSPGRGTSTDTQYF. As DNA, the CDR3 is TGTGCCAGCTCACCGGGGCGGGGGACTAGCACAGATACGCAGTATTTT.

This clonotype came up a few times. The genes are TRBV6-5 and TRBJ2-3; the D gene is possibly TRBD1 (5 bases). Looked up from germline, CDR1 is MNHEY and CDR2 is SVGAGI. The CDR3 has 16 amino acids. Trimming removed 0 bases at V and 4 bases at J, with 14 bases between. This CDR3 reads CASSYSWQGLSDTQYF. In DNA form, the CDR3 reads TGTGCCAGCAGTTACTCGTGGCAGGGTCTCTCAGATACGCAGTATTTT.

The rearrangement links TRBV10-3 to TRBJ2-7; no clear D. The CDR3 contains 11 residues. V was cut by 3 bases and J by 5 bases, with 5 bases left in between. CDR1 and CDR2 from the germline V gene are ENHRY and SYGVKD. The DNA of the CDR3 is TGTGCCATCAGTGATGGGGACGAGCAGTACTTC. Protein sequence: CAISDGDEQYF.

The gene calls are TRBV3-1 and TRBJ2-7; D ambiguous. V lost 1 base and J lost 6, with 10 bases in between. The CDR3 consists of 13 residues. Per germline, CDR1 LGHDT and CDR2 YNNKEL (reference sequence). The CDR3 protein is CASSQVWLSEQYF. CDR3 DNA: TGTGCCAGCAGCCAAGTTTGGCTTTCCGAGCAGTACTTC.

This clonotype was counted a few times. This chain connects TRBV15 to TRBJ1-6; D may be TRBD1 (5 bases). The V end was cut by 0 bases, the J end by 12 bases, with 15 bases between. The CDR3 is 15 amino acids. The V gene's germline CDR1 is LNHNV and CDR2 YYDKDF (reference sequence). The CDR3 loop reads CATSRERGAGLPLHF. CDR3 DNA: TGTGCCACCAGCAGAGAGAGGGGAGCGGGGCTACCCCTCCACTTT.

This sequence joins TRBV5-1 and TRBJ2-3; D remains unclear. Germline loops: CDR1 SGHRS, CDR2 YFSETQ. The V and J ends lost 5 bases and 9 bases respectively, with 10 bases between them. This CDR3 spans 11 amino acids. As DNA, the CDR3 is TGCGCCAGCAGTACCGAGAACACGCAGTATTTT. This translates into CASSTENTQYF.

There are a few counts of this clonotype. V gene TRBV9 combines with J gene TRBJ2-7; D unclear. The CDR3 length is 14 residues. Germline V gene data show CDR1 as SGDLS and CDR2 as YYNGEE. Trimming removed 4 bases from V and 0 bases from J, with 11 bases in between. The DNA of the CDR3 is TGTGCCAGCAGCCCGCCCCCAGTCTCCTACGAGCAGTACTTC. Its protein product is CASSPPPVSYEQYF.

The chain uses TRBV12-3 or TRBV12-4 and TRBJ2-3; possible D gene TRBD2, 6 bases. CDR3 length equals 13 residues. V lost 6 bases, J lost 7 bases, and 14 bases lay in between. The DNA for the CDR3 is TGTGCCAGCAGACCGGACTACCAATATACGCAGTATTTT. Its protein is CASRPDYQYTQYF.

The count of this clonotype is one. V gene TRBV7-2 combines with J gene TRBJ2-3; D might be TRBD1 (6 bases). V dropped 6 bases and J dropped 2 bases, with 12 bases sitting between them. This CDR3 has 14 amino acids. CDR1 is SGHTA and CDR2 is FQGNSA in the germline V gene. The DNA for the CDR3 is TGTGCCAGCAGACTAACAGGGCTCACAGATACGCAGTATTTT. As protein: CASRLTGLTDTQYF.